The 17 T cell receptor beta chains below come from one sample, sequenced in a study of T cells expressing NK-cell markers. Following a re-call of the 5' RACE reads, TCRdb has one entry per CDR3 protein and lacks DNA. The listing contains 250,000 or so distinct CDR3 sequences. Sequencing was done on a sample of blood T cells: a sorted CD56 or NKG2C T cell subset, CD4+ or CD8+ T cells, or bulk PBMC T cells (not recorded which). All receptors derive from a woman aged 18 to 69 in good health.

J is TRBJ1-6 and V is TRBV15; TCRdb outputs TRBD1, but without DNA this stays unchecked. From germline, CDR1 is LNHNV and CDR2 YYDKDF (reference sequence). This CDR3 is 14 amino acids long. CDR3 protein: CATSTRTGSSPLHF.

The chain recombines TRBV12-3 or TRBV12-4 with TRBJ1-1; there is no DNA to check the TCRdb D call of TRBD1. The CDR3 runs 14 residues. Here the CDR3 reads CASSFPGVNTEAFF.

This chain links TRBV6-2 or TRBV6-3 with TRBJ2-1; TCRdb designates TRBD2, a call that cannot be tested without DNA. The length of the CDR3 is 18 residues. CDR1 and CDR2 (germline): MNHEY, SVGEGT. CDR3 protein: CASSYPLRSASAANEQFF.

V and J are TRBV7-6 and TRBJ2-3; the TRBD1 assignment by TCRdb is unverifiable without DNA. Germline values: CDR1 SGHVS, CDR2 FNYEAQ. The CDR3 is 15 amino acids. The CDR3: CASSLKAPSTDTQYF. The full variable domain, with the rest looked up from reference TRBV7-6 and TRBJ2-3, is GAGVSQSPRYKVTKRGQDVALRCDPISGHVSLYWYRQALGQGPEFLTYFNYEAQQDKSGLPNDRFSAERPEGSISTLTIQRTEQRDSAMYRCASSLKAPSTDTQYFGPGTRLTVL.

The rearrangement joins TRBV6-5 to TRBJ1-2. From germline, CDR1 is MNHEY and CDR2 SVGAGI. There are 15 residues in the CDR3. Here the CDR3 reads CASSYRATVNYGYTF.

The CDR3 sequence: CSATGTDGETQYF. This chain joins TRBV20-1 and TRBJ2-5; TCRdb's D call of TRBD1 is untestable without DNA. The CDR3 is made up of 13 amino acids. Germline V gives CDR1 DFQATT, CDR2 SNEGSKA (reference sequence).

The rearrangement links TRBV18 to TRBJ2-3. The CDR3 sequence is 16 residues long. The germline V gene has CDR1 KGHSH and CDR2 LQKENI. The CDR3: CASSPIEAKSTDTQYF. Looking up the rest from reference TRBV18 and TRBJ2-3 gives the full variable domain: NAGVMQNPRHLVRRRGQEARLRCSPMKGHSHVYWYRQLPEEGLKFMVYLQKENIIDESGMPKERFSAEFPKEGPSILRIQQVVRGDSAAYFCASSPIEAKSTDTQYFGPGTRLTVL.

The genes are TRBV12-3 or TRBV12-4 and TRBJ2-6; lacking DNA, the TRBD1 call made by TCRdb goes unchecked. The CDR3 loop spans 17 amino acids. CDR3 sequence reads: CASSLGQTVSGANVLTF.

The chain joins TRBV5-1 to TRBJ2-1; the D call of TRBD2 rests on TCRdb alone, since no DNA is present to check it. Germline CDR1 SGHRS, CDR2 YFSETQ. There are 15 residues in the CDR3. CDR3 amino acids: CASSSTSGGANEQFF.

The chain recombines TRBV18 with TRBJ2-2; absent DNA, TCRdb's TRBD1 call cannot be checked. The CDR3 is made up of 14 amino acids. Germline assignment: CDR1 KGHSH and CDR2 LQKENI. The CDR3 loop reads CASSTRRGTGELFF.

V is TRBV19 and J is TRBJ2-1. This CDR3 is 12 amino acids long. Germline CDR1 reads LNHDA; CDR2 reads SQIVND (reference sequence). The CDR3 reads CASSMFVNEQFF.

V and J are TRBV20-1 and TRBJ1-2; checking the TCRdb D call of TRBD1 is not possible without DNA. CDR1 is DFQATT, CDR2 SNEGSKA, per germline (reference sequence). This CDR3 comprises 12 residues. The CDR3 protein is CSASGGDYGYTF.

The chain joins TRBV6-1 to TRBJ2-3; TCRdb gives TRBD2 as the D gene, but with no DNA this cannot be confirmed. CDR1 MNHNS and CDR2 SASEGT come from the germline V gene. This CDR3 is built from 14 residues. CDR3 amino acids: CASSPLPTADTQYF.

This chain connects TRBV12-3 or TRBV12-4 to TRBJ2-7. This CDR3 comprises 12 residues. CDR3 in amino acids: CASSRTLGEQYF.

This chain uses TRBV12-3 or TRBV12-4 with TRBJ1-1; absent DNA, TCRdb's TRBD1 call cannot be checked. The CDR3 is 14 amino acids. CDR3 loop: CASRTGITGTEAFF.

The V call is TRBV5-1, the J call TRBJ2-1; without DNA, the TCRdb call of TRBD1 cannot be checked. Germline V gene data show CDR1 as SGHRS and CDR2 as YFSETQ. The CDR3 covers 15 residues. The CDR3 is CASSSGQGRGNEQFF.

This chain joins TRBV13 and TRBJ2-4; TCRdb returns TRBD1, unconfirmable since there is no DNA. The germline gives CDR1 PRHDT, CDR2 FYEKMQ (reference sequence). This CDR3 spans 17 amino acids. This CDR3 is CASSSAQGTRGKNIQYF.